This T cell receptor (beta chain) derives from a study of beta chain features in type 1 diabetes. Study findings and constraints: A potential influence of HLA type upon TCRB rearrangement remained unresolved herein. There was a moderate but significant shortening of TCRB CDR3s in all four CD4+ subsets of Type 1 diabetes patients.

Regarding this clone: The target antigen is unknown.

The whole isolated RNA underwent reverse transcription, so sequencing captured expressed TCRB transcripts. Generated by immunoSEQ multiplex PCR, the TCRdb table keeps only in-frame clones and is missing some. The table shows some 360,000 clones, with 9.5% to 10% occurring only once. The sequence derives from a man between 25 and 39 years old with type 1 diabetes. The source material was central memory CD4+ T cells from blood.

CDR3 residues: CASNRVSYNEQFF. CDR3 coding DNA: TGTGCCAGCAATCGGGTTTCTTACAATGAGCAGTTCTTC. The chain uses TRBV2 and TRBJ2-1; no definite D call. This CDR3 spans 13 amino acids. V lost 7 bases to trimming and J lost 4 bases, with 11 bases between them. Germline CDR1 is SNHLY and CDR2 is FYNNEI.